The 3 T cell receptor beta chains in this list originate from one sample, sequenced in a study of follicular helper T cells after annual influenza vaccination. Clones were sequenced by immunoSEQ multiplex PCR, and TCRdb holds only the in-frame ones, with some missing. The sample lists 6,500 or so clones; 70% to 90% were seen once. Time point indicated: 2015-2016 season, 7 days after influenza vaccination. The sample here was CXCR5+ CD38- circulating T follicular helper cells from blood, taken 7 days after influenza vaccination. Subset in this sample: circulating Tfh, non-naive CD4+CXCR5+PD-1+ (ICOS+CD38+ or ICOS-CD38-). The source is an adult who received the influenza vaccine.

The chain has TRBV19 and TRBJ2-5, with D maybe TRBD1 (6 bases). This CDR3 comprises 13 residues. Germline V gives CDR1 LNHDA, CDR2 SQIVND (reference sequence). V shed 3 bases and J shed 2 bases, with 7 bases lying between them. The CDR3 DNA reads TGTGCCAGTAGTATTCAGGGGCAAGAGACCCAGTACTTC. Amino acids: CASSIQGQETQYF. Full variable domain (outside the CDR3, taken from reference TRBV19 and TRBJ2-5): DGGITQSPKYLFRKEGQNVTLSCEQNLNHDAMYWYRQDPGQGLRLIYYSQIVNDFQKGDIAEGYSVSREKKESFPLTVTSAQKNPTAFYLCASSIQGQETQYFGPGTRLLVL.

This chain joins TRBV2 and TRBJ1-2; 7 nucleotides agree with TRBD1. With V trimmed by 5 bases and J by 9 bases, 12 bases remained unmatched. Per germline, CDR1 SNHLY and CDR2 FYNNEI. This CDR3 contains 14 residues. This chain's CDR3 is CASSTTETGTSYTF. DNA of the CDR3: TGTGCCAGCAGTACAACCGAGACAGGGACGAGCTACACCTTC. The full variable domain, with the rest looked up from reference TRBV2 and TRBJ1-2, is EPEVTQTPSHQVTQMGQEVILRCVPISNHLYFYWYRQILGQKVEFLVSFYNNEISEKSEIFDDQFSVERPDGSNFTLKIRSTKLEDSAMYFCASSTTETGTSYTFGSGTRLTVV.

The chain employs TRBV4-2 and TRBJ2-2; D gene ambiguous. Per germline, CDR1 LGHNA and CDR2 YNFKEQ. The length of the CDR3 is 17 residues. Trimming cost V 3 bases and J 0 bases, with 14 bases left between them. The CDR3 spells CASSHPTRLTNTGELFF. For the CDR3, the DNA is TGTGCCAGCAGCCACCCGACCCGATTAACGAACACCGGGGAGCTGTTTTTT.